The next 20 T cell receptor beta chains were all read from a single sample in a study of glioma-infiltrating T cells after dendritic cell vaccination. Libraries were prepared by immunoSEQ multiplex PCR; TCRdb keeps only in-frame clonotypes and omits some of them. The data hold about 100,000 clones, with 75% to 85% observed a single time. This sample comprised blood, obtained before dendritic cell vaccination. These receptor sequences come from a human donor with glioblastoma.

V usage is TRBV7-6 and J usage is TRBJ2-7; 10 bases line up with TRBD2. V gave up 5 bases and J gave up 0 bases; unmatched junction bases: 7. This CDR3 spans 16 amino acids. Germline V CDR1 and CDR2: SGHVS, FNYEAQ. The DNA for the CDR3 is TGTGCCAGCAGCCAGATGAGCGGGGGGGTCTCCTACGAGCAGTACTTC. Protein sequence: CASSQMSGGVSYEQYF.

The chain is built from TRBV30 and TRBJ2-2; 7 bases map to TRBD1. The CDR3 spans 14 residues. Germline CDR1 and CDR2: GTSNPN and SVGIG (reference sequence). The V gene end was trimmed by 5 bases and the J gene end by 0 bases; junction bases not matched to a gene: 3. The CDR3 sequence is CAWETGSNTGELFF. DNA of the CDR3: TGTGCCTGGGAGACAGGGTCGAACACCGGGGAGCTGTTTTTT.

The chain couples TRBV6-1 to TRBJ1-2; the D gene is possibly TRBD1 (6 bases). This CDR3 has 15 amino acids. Germline CDR1 is MNHNS and CDR2 is SASEGT. The V end lost 4 bases, the J end lost 4 bases, and 16 bases lay between the germline ends. The CDR3, as DNA: TGTGCCAGCAGTGTCGACAGGAACCGCGTCTATGGCTACACCTTC. Its protein is CASSVDRNRVYGYTF.

The chain joins TRBV2 to TRBJ2-2, with a tentative D call TRBD2 (5 bases). CDR1 and CDR2 from the germline V gene are SNHLY and FYNNEI. V lost 4 bases and J lost 0, with 9 bases in between. The CDR3 spans 15 residues. CDR3 coding DNA: TGTGCCAGCAGTGCCCTAGCTTCGAACACCGGGGAGCTGTTTTTT. Its translation: CASSALASNTGELFF. The full variable domain, its missing parts supplied by reference TRBV2 and TRBJ2-2, is EPEVTQTPSHQVTQMGQEVILRCVPISNHLYFYWYRQILGQKVEFLVSFYNNEISEKSEIFDDQFSVERPDGSNFTLKIRSTKLEDSAMYFCASSALASNTGELFFGEGSRLTVL.

The rearrangement joins TRBV27 to TRBJ2-7, with 9 bases lining up with TRBD1. V shed 2 bases, J shed 3 bases, and the junction held 8 bases outside the gene matches. The germline gives CDR1 MNHEY, CDR2 SMNVEV (reference sequence). The CDR3 covers 16 residues. The CDR3 nucleotides are TGTGCCAGCAGTTTAGGGGCTGGGACAGGGCGCTACGAGCAGTACTTC. It is translated as CASSLGAGTGRYEQYF.

The chain employs TRBV7-6 and TRBJ1-1, with a possible D match to TRBD1 (6 bases). This CDR3 is 13 amino acids long. Germline-derived CDR1 and CDR2 are SGHVS and FNYEAQ. V was cut by 5 bases and J by 2 bases, with 9 bases left in between. In DNA form, the CDR3 reads TGTGCCAGCAGCCAGGACAGCAACACTGAAGCTTTCTTT. It yields the protein CASSQDSNTEAFF.

The chain recombines TRBV4-2 with TRBJ2-2; TRBD2 matches 8 bases. Germline CDR1 and CDR2: LGHNA and YNFKEQ. Unmatched junction bases numbered 6, after V lost 1 base and J lost 5 bases. The CDR3 is 16 residues long. The CDR3 nucleotides are TGTGCCAGCAGCCAAGGGCGGGGGGCGGGGACCGGGGAGCTGTTTTTT. Its protein product is CASSQGRGAGTGELFF.

CDR3 sequence (DNA): TGCGCCAGCAGCTGGACAGGGGGGGACACAGATACGCAGTATTTT. Protein: CASSWTGGDTDTQYF. The V call is TRBV5-1, the J call TRBJ2-3; 10 positions agree with TRBD1. This CDR3 spans 15 amino acids. The junction had 3 bases not matched to a gene; V was cut back by 3 bases and J by 2 bases. CDR1 SGHRS and CDR2 YFSETQ come from the germline V gene. Supplemented by reference TRBV5-1 and TRBJ2-3, the full variable domain reads KAGVTQTPRYLIKTRGQQVTLSCSPISGHRSVSWYQQTPGQGLQFLFEYFSETQRNKGNFPGRFSGRQFSNSRSEMNVSTLELGDSALYLCASSWTGGDTDTQYFGPGTRLTVL.

This chain connects TRBV6-5 to TRBJ1-2, with 7 bases aligning to TRBD1. V trimming: 5 bases; J trimming: 0 bases; junction bases outside the gene matches: 3. Germline CDR1 reads MNHEY; CDR2 reads SVGAGI. The CDR3 loop spans 14 amino acids. The CDR3 DNA reads as TGTGCCAGCAGTGGGGACAGAGCTAACTATGGCTACACCTTC. Protein sequence: CASSGDRANYGYTF.

A few counts support this clone. Its ends do not fully match the called genes, so a read error is possible. At the DNA level, this CDR3 is encoded by other sequences in the same sample as well. The chain couples TRBV5-1 to TRBJ1-6; TRBD1 is a possible D gene (6 bases). The CDR3 is made up of 17 amino acids. The germline V gene encodes CDR1 SGHRS and CDR2 YFSETQ. CDR3 in DNA: TGCGCCAGCAGCTTGGGGGGCTCTGGACAGAATAATTCCCCCCTCCACTTT. Its protein is CASSLGGSGQNNSPLHF.

The chain carries TRBV27 and TRBJ2-1, with 9 bases that match TRBD1. Germline lookup yields CDR1 MNHEY and CDR2 SMNVEV (reference sequence). J lost 5 bases, V lost 5 bases, and 7 bases had no gene match. The CDR3 sequence is 15 residues long. The chain's CDR3 is CASSPDRGFNNEQFF. The CDR3 nucleotides are TGTGCCAGCAGTCCTGACAGGGGGTTTAACAATGAGCAGTTCTTC.

V usage is TRBV11-2 and J usage is TRBJ2-7; TRBD2 is a possible D gene (6 bases). Between the trimmed V and J ends, which lost 3 bases and 3 bases, there was a span of 15 bases. The CDR3 covers 15 residues. Germline-derived CDR1 and CDR2 are SGHAT and FQNNGV. The CDR3 loop is CASSFPFAGSYEQYF. CDR3 nucleotide sequence: TGTGCCAGCAGCTTCCCCTTTGCGGGAAGCTACGAGCAGTACTTC.

The CDR3 DNA sequence: TGTGCCAGCCGGGGAGGAAGTCGCGAGCAGTACTTC. It yields the protein CASRGGSREQYF. The rearrangement uses TRBV2 and TRBJ2-7; D might be TRBD2 (6 bases). Germline-derived CDR1 and CDR2 are SNHLY and FYNNEI. This CDR3 spans 12 amino acids. Trimming left V 8 bases short and J 6 bases short, with 14 bases between.

This clone was picked up one time. The chain uses TRBV29-1 and TRBJ1-1; the match to TRBD1 covers 9 bases. Trimming cost V 4 bases and J 1 base; bases outside gene matches: 7. The germline gives CDR1 SQVTM, CDR2 ANQGSEA. The CDR3 consists of 15 residues. This CDR3 reads CSVVAQGAWNTEAFF. The CDR3 DNA is TGCAGCGTTGTGGCACAGGGGGCGTGGAACACTGAAGCTTTCTTT.

This chain uses TRBV14 with TRBJ2-2; 8 bases are shared with TRBD2. In germline, CDR1 is SGHDN, CDR2 FVKESK. The CDR3 is 16 amino acids. Losses at the gene ends were 2 bases for V and 0 bases for J; bases not matched to a gene: 2. In DNA, the CDR3 is TGTGCCAGCAGCCAACTGGGACTAGCGAACACCGGGGAGCTGTTTTTT. Translation gives CASSQLGLANTGELFF.

This clone was detected only a few times. This chain connects TRBV5-4 to TRBJ1-1; D might be TRBD1 (5 bases). V was trimmed by 0 bases and J by 3 bases, leaving 15 bases between them. Germline CDR1 SGHNT, CDR2 YYREEE (reference sequence). This CDR3 is built from 16 residues. CDR3 loop: CASSLGGGLGDTEAFF. CDR3 nucleotide sequence: TGTGCCAGCAGCTTGGGGGGAGGCCTGGGGGACACTGAAGCTTTCTTT. Full variable domain (outside the CDR3, taken from reference TRBV5-4 and TRBJ1-1): ETGVTQSPTHLIKTRGQQVTLRCSSQSGHNTVSWYQQALGQGPQFIFQYYREEENGRGNFPPRFSGLQFPNYSSELNVNALELDDSALYLCASSLGGGLGDTEAFFGQGTRLTVV.

This sequence joins TRBV9 and TRBJ2-7; tentatively, D is TRBD2 (5 bases). The CDR3 consists of 13 residues. CDR1 and CDR2 (germline): SGDLS, YYNGEE. Trimming left V 4 bases short and J 1 base short, with 9 bases between. The CDR3 DNA is TGTGCCAGCAGCCCCGGGGTTTCCTACGAGCAGTACTTC. Amino acid sequence: CASSPGVSYEQYF.

This chain links TRBV6-4 with TRBJ2-5; a weak D match, TRBD2 (6 bases). The length of the CDR3 is 17 residues. Germline V gene data show CDR1 as MRHNA and CDR2 as SNTAGT. V was shortened by 7 bases and J by 5 bases, with 26 bases between the two germline ends. The DNA for the CDR3 is TGTGCCAGCACCCACGGGCGGGATAAGAACGAAGAGGAGACCCAGTACTTC. Its translation is CASTHGRDKNEEETQYF.

This clone was picked up a small number of times. This rearrangement joins TRBV6-1 to TRBJ1-1, with D tentatively TRBD1 (5 bases). The CDR3 loop spans 15 amino acids. Trimming left V 2 bases short and J 0 bases short, with 10 bases between. The germline CDR1 and CDR2 sequences are MNHNS and SASEGT. This CDR3 reads CASSEQGGVNTEAFF. CDR3 DNA sequence: TGTGCCAGCAGTGAACAGGGAGGGGTGAACACTGAAGCTTTCTTT.

This clone appeared once. This chain links TRBV2 with TRBJ2-2, with D possibly TRBD1 on 6 matching bases. Germline V gene lookup returns CDR1 SNHLY and CDR2 FYNNEI. The V end was cut by 10 bases, the J end by 4 bases, with 13 bases between. The CDR3 has 13 amino acids. DNA of the CDR3: TGTGCCATCGGGACAAGATCCACCGGGGAGCTGTTTTTT. It encodes CAIGTRSTGELFF.